This T cell receptor (beta chain) emerged from a study of cytomegalovirus exposure and HLA in healthy donors. Study overall: Caucasian-associated ancestry cluster membership applied to approximately 81% of several hundred genotyped donors. Findings and limits, study-wide: The listing of about 150 TCR beta chains classed them as cytomegalovirus-associated.

PCR employed 60 Vbeta and 13 Jbeta primers. The table came from immunoSEQ multiplex PCR; TCRdb's copy has only in-frame clones and leaves some out. The sample records approximately 150,000 clones, roughly 80% being singletons. The donors comprised healthy bone marrow donors. The count of this clone is one. What it recognizes is unknown. V trimming: 5 bases; J trimming: 2 bases; junction bases outside the gene matches: 6. The CDR3 contains 15 residues. The germline gives CDR1 SGHAT, CDR2 FQNNGV. This receptor was identified in a human donor in good health. The chain carries TRBV11-2 and TRBJ1-1; TRBD1 aligns across 9 bases. Sample: PBMCs. The CDR3 nucleotides read TGTGCCAGCAGCAAAAAGGACAGGGGTAACACTGAAGCTTTCTTT. Residues: CASSKKDRGNTEAFF.